This T cell receptor beta chain was sequenced in a study of blood T cell repertoires in COVID-19. Study background: There were acute and convalescent COVID-19 samples, and they came from the United States, Italy and Spain.

Original analysis: Cell counts per sample came from amplifying reference gene primers. Profiling relied on immunoSEQ multiplex PCR, and the TCRdb table lists in-frame clones only, not all of them. The DNA gave D and trimming, while V, J and clone size come from that table. Here the sample spans over 90,000 clones, roughly nine tenths being singletons. Germline CDR1 and CDR2: LNHDA and SQIVND (reference sequence). The CDR3 extends over 15 amino acids. V lost 4 bases and J 2 bases, leaving 15 bases between the germline ends. The chain combines TRBV19 with TRBJ2-7; TRBD1 is a possible D gene (5 bases). This clonotype was sampled from a human donor in a cohort sampled during active COVID-19. Sequencing used peripheral blood. The CDR3 coding sequence is TGTGCCAGTAGTAGCCAGGGATTAAAAACCTACGAGCAGTACTTC. Translated, it gives CASSSQGLKTYEQYF.